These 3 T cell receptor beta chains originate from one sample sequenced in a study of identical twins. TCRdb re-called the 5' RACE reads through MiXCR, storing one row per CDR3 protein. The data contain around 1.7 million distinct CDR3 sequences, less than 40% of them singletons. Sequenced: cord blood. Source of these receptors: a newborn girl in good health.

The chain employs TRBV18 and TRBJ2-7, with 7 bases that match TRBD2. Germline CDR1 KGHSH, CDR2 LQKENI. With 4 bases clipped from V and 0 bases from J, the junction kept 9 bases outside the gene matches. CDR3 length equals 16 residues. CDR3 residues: CASSLSGGITSYEQYF. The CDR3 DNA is TGTGCCAGCTCACTATCGGGGGGAATAACCTCCTACGAGCAGTACTTC.

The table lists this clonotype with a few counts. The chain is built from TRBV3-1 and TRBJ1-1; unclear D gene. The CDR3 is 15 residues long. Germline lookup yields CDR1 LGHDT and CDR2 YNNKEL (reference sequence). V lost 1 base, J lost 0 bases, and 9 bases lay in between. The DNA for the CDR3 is TGTGCCAGCAGCCAAGGAATTAGGGTGAACACTGAAGCTTTCTTT. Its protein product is CASSQGIRVNTEAFF.

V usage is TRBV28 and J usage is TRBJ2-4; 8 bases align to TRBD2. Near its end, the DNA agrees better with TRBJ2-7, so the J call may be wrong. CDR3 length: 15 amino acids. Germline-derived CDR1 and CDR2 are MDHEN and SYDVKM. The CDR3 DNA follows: TGTGCCAGCAGTTTTATGTCGGGGGGGCCCTACGAGCAGTACTTC. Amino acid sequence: CASSFMSGGPYEQYF.